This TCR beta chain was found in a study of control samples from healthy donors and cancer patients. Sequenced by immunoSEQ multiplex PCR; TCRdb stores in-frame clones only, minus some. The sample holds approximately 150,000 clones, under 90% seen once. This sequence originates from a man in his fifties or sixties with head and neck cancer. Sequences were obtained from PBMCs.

The chain's CDR3 is CASSERDRGDTIYF. DNA of the CDR3: TGTGCCAGCAGTGAGCGGGACAGGGGGGACACCATATATTTT. The chain carries TRBV2 and TRBJ1-3; 11 bases agree with TRBD1. V was pared by 3 bases and J by 8 bases, with 3 bases of the junction left unmatched. Germline V lookup: CDR1 SNHLY, CDR2 FYNNEI. The CDR3 sequence is 14 residues long.